The present TCR beta chain was sequenced within a study of a mutant IDH1 vaccine in newly diagnosed glioma. The overall study: Eight vaccinations reached patients in weeks 1, 3, 5, 7, 11, 15, 19 and 23. The therapy given earlier, which was standard therapy, consisted of radiotherapy, temozolomide, or both, and most of the patients received both. Whole-study results and caveats: Changes in top peripheral clonotypes did not appear linked to pseudoprogression.

Using immunoSEQ multiplex PCR, the repertoire was profiled, and TCRdb retains in-frame clones only, with some absent. The repertoire holds around 40,000 clones, with 84% as singletons. About this clone itself: No antigen is known for it.

As for time point: week 11, during vaccination. What each vaccine dose contained was 300 ug of mutant IDH1 20-mer peptide, accompanied by topical imiquimod. The source is a man aged 35-49 years with glioma. The sample consisted of PBMCs, taken from a glioma patient whose treatment included an IDH1 peptide vaccine.

The CDR3 coding sequence is TGTGCCAGCAGCGTTGATTACTATGGCTACACCTTC. It specifies CASSVDYYGYTF. The chain uses TRBV7-9 and TRBJ1-2; D is unresolved. The length of the CDR3 is 12 residues. CDR1 is SEHNR, CDR2 FQNEAQ, per germline (reference sequence). V shed 5 bases and J shed 3 bases, with 7 bases lying between them.